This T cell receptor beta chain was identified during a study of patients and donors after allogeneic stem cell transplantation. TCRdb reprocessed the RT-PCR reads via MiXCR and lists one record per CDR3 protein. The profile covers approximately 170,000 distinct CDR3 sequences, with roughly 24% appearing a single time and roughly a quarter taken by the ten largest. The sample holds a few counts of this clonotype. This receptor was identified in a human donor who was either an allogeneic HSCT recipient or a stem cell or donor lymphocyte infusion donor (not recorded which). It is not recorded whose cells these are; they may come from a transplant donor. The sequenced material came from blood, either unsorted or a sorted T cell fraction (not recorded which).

As DNA, the CDR3 is TGTGCCAGCAGCTTAACAGGGGCGGATGGCTACACCTTC. Protein product: CASSLTGADGYTF. The chain couples TRBV7-3 to TRBJ1-2; TRBD1 is a possible D gene (5 bases). This CDR3 is built from 13 residues. Germline assignment: CDR1 SGHTA and CDR2 FQGTGA. With 0 bases removed from V and 6 bases from J, the gap between germline ends came to 8 bases.